The following is a TCR beta chain sequence with its context. The antigen remains unidentified. The sample originates from a study of T cell responses to AZD1222 COVID-19 vaccine. V dropped 4 bases and J dropped 2 bases, with 16 bases sitting between them. From germline, CDR1 is SGHNT and CDR2 YYREEE (reference sequence). The CDR3 is 15 residues long. Repertoires were generated with immunoSEQ multiplex PCR, while TCRdb's copy carries only in-frame clones and drops some. The sample comprises roughly 140,000 clones, 70% to 90% of which are singletons, and 4.7% rests with the top ten. Study-level points and caveats: The donor group comprised mostly white British people and more females; the analysis possibly underestimated clonal diversity.

The receptor was isolated from an adult in good health. This chain joins TRBV5-4 and TRBJ2-7; possible D gene TRBD2, 6 bases. The sequencing used peripheral blood, collected on day 0 of AZD1222 vaccination. CDR3 DNA: TGTGCCAGCAGCCGACTTGGGAGGTCGACCTACGAGCAGTACTTC. Protein product: CASSRLGRSTYEQYF.